The 23 T cell receptor beta chains listed next were all sequenced from one sample in a study of CD8 T cells in ankylosing spondylitis. Using its own MiXCR run on the 5' RACE reads, TCRdb lists one record per CDR3 protein. The repertoire holds approximately 340,000 distinct CDR3 sequences, with roughly 14% as singletons. What was sequenced was blood, either unsorted or a sorted T cell fraction (not recorded which). The receptors here all came from a male donor with ankylosing spondylitis or in good health (not recorded which).

V and J are TRBV2 and TRBJ2-1, with D perhaps TRBD1 or TRBD2 (5 bases each). Germline loops: CDR1 SNHLY, CDR2 FYNNEI. V lost 8 bases and J 5 bases, leaving 13 bases between the germline ends. This CDR3 region has 13 residues. The CDR3 region is CASGPGPNNEQFF. The CDR3 DNA reads TGTGCCAGCGGTCCGGGACCGAACAATGAGCAGTTCTTC.

This clonotype was counted only a few times. This chain uses TRBV7-9 with TRBJ2-1; D unclear. This CDR3 region has 10 residues. The V gene's germline CDR1 is SEHNR and CDR2 FQNEAQ (reference sequence). V was pared by 5 bases and J by 10 bases, with 6 bases between. The CDR3 protein is CASSPREQFF. CDR3 nucleotide sequence: TGTGCCAGCAGCCCCAGAGAGCAGTTCTTC.

This clonotype was seen more than once but under ten times. V and J are TRBV5-1 and TRBJ2-1, with TRBD2 matching over 14 bases. V dropped 4 bases and J dropped 10; count of bases not matched to a gene: 10. The CDR3 has 16 residues. Germline loops: CDR1 SGHRS, CDR2 YFSETQ. DNA for the CDR3: TGCGCCAGCAGCCTTATCAAGACTAGCGGGAGGGGGGAGCAGTTCTTC. It yields the protein CASSLIKTSGRGEQFF.

The chain recombines TRBV18 with TRBJ1-3; no reliable D call. Germline V gene sequence: CDR1 KGHSH, CDR2 LQKENI. The CDR3 has 16 residues. V lost 6 bases to trimming and J lost 0 bases, with 15 bases between them. CDR3 coding DNA: TGTGCCAGCTCCCCGGCAGACCTTTACTCTGGAAACACCATATATTTT. It is translated as CASSPADLYSGNTIYF.

The chain combines TRBV19 with TRBJ2-3, with D uncertain. The CDR3 contains 12 residues. Germline V lookup: CDR1 LNHDA, CDR2 SQIVND (reference sequence). Trimming cost V 4 bases and J 3 bases, with 5 bases left between them. CDR3 region: CASSKRTDTQYF. The CDR3 region has the DNA TGTGCCAGTAGTAAGAGGACAGATACGCAGTATTTT. Together with reference TRBV19 and TRBJ2-3, the CDR3 gives the full variable domain: DGGITQSPKYLFRKEGQNVTLSCEQNLNHDAMYWYRQDPGQGLRLIYYSQIVNDFQKGDIAEGYSVSREKKESFPLTVTSAQKNPTAFYLCASSKRTDTQYFGPGTRLTVL.

This clonotype has more than one count but fewer than ten. CDR3 bases: TGCAGTGCTAGAGTGGCGCGACAGTACTTC. Its protein is CSARVARQYF. The V and J genes are TRBV20-1 and TRBJ2-5; D is undetermined. Germline V gene sequence: CDR1 DFQATT, CDR2 SNEGSKA (reference sequence). CDR3 size: 10 residues. The V and J ends lost 1 base and 11 bases respectively, with 8 bases between them.

This clonotype was recorded at least ten times. The genes are TRBV29-1 and TRBJ1-3, with no clear D. The V and J ends lost 6 bases and 4 bases respectively, with 13 bases between them. Germline V gives CDR1 SQVTM, CDR2 ANQGSEA. The CDR3 extends over 13 amino acids. CDR3 sequence (DNA): TGCAGCGTCGGCGAGGTATCAGGAAACACCATATATTTT. This codes for CSVGEVSGNTIYF.

The gene calls are TRBV20-1 and TRBJ1-2; TRBD1 matches at 9 bases. This CDR3 is built from 13 residues. Losses at the gene ends were 6 bases for V and 8 bases for J; bases not matched to a gene: 10. The germline V gene has CDR1 DFQATT and CDR2 SNEGSKA (reference sequence). CDR3 residues: CSAITGGAGGYTF. CDR3 coding DNA: TGCAGTGCAATTACAGGGGGCGCGGGAGGCTACACCTTC.

This clonotype was seen a handful of times. V is TRBV5-1 and J is TRBJ2-2, with D tentatively TRBD1 (5 bases). V dropped 0 bases and J dropped 0 bases, with 9 bases sitting between them. CDR1 is SGHRS, CDR2 YFSETQ, per germline. The length of the CDR3 is 16 residues. The chain's CDR3 is CASSLVRAANTGELFF. For the CDR3, the DNA is TGCGCCAGCAGCTTGGTCAGGGCCGCGAACACCGGGGAGCTGTTTTTT.

This clonotype was counted between two and nine times. V is TRBV10-3 and J is TRBJ1-2, with 8 bases identical to TRBD1. CDR1 is ENHRY and CDR2 is SYGVKD in the germline V gene. Losses at the gene ends were 7 bases for V and 5 bases for J; bases not matched to a gene: 6. CDR3 length equals 13 residues. The CDR3 bases are TGTGCCATCAACCCTACAGGGGGTTATGGCTACACCTTC. This codes for CAINPTGGYGYTF.

The chain couples TRBV12-3 or TRBV12-4 to TRBJ2-7; TRBD2 aligns across 9 bases. V gave up 1 base and J gave up 3 bases; unmatched junction bases: 1. This CDR3 region has 14 residues. The CDR3 reads CASSLETSGYEQYF. CDR3 DNA: TGTGCCAGCAGTTTAGAGACTAGCGGCTACGAGCAGTACTTC.

CDR3 DNA: TGTGCCAGGACTAGCGGGGACCCCCAATGCTCTGGGGCCAACGTCCTGACTTTC. Amino acids: CARTSGDPQCSGANVLTF. This chain joins TRBV6-1 and TRBJ2-6, with TRBD2 matching 11 bases. The CDR3 has 18 residues. The J segment lost 0 bases and the V segment lost 9 bases, leaving 10 bases of the junction unmatched. Germline loops: CDR1 MNHNS, CDR2 SASEGT.

The sample holds a few counts of this clonotype. CDR3 in amino acids: CASSRGLGITNEKLFF. The CDR3 coding sequence is TGTGCCAGCAGCCGCGGACTTGGGATAACTAATGAAAAACTGTTTTTT. The J gene is TRBJ1-4, the V gene TRBV3-1; D unresolved. Trimming cost V 4 bases and J 1 base, with 13 bases left between them. Germline V CDR1 and CDR2: LGHDT, YNNKEL (reference sequence). This CDR3 comprises 16 residues.

A few counts support this clonotype. V gene TRBV13 combines with J gene TRBJ2-6, with D unclear. CDR3 length: 15 amino acids. Germline CDR1 reads PRHDT; CDR2 reads FYEKMQ (reference sequence). With 3 bases removed from V and 0 bases from J, the gap between germline ends came to 6 bases. CDR3 sequence (DNA): TGTGCCAGCAGCTTCGACAACTCTGGGGCCAACGTCCTGACTTTC. Its protein product is CASSFDNSGANVLTF.

This clonotype was seen more than once but under ten times. V is TRBV5-6 and J is TRBJ2-5; maybe TRBD2 (5 bases). The V end lost 6 bases, the J end lost 1 base, and 13 bases lay between the germline ends. The germline V gene encodes CDR1 SGHDT and CDR2 YYEEEE. CDR3 length: 14 residues. Written as DNA, the CDR3 is TGTGCCAGCACCGGGCGGACTTCCCAAGAGACCCAGTACTTC. Its protein is CASTGRTSQETQYF.

The chain links TRBV6-1 to TRBJ1-4, with 7 bases fitting TRBD1. Germline values: CDR1 MNHNS, CDR2 SASEGT. This CDR3 spans 12 amino acids. V trimming: 9 bases; J trimming: 7 bases; junction bases outside the gene matches: 5. DNA of the CDR3: TGTGCCAGTGCTCGACAGGGTGAAAAACTGTTTTTT. It translates to CASARQGEKLFF.

This clonotype was detected only a few times. The V call is TRBV7-2, the J call TRBJ1-1, with a tentative D call TRBD1 (5 bases). In germline, CDR1 is SGHTA, CDR2 FQGNSA. The CDR3 is 14 residues long. V was shortened by 7 bases and J by 3 bases, with 15 bases between the two germline ends. DNA for the CDR3: TGTGCCAGCAACCACCCAGGGAGGGACACTGAAGCTTTCTTT. Protein: CASNHPGRDTEAFF.

The chain combines TRBV7-6 with TRBJ2-1; 8 bases align to TRBD2. The CDR3 totals 13 residues. Trimming took 5 bases from V and 8 from J; bases not matched to a gene: 5. Per germline, CDR1 SGHVS and CDR2 FNYEAQ. As DNA, the CDR3 is TGTGCCAGCAGCCGGACTAGCAGGGATGAGCAGTTCTTC. It encodes CASSRTSRDEQFF. Together with reference TRBV7-6 and TRBJ2-1, the CDR3 gives the full variable domain: GAGVSQSPRYKVTKRGQDVALRCDPISGHVSLYWYRQALGQGPEFLTYFNYEAQQDKSGLPNDRFSAERPEGSISTLTIQRTEQRDSAMYRCASSRTSRDEQFFGPGTRLTVL.

The chain links TRBV3-1 to TRBJ2-3, with 9 nucleotides matching TRBD2. The ends lost 0 bases at V and 1 base at J; junction bases unmatched: 8. The CDR3 sequence is 18 residues long. Looked up from germline, CDR1 is LGHDT and CDR2 is YNNKEL (reference sequence). In DNA, the CDR3 is TGTGCCAGCAGCCAAGATATAAGGCGGGGGGGTCGCACAGATACGCAGTATTTT. Translation gives CASSQDIRRGGRTDTQYF.

CDR3 residues: CAWSGPLGRDTYEQYF. Written as DNA, the CDR3 is TGTGCCTGGAGTGGCCCCCTCGGGAGGGATACCTACGAGCAGTACTTC. This chain connects TRBV30 to TRBJ2-7, with 8 bases matching TRBD2. From germline, CDR1 is GTSNPN and CDR2 SVGIG (reference sequence). The CDR3 length is 16 residues. After removal of 1 base from V and 2 bases from J, the junction contained 10 bases not matched to a gene.

This chain links TRBV7-8 with TRBJ1-2; a weak D match, TRBD1 (5 bases). This CDR3 contains 13 residues. V lost 9 bases, J lost 3 bases, and 14 bases lay in between. Germline-derived CDR1 and CDR2 are SGHVS and FQNEAQ. CDR3 protein: CASRSREDYGYTF. The CDR3 bases are TGTGCCAGTCGATCCAGGGAGGACTATGGCTACACCTTC.

The rearrangement links TRBV5-1 to TRBJ2-7, with TRBD1 matching 8 bases. The CDR3 has 15 amino acids. V was clipped by 4 bases and J by 2 bases; unmatched bases: 8. In germline, CDR1 is SGHRS, CDR2 YFSETQ. Written as DNA, the CDR3 is TGCGCCAGCAGCCCGTATACAGGGGGAACCTACGAGCAGTACTTC. This codes for CASSPYTGGTYEQYF.

This clonotype was seen more than once but under ten times. The V gene is TRBV20-1, the J gene TRBJ2-2, with D possibly being TRBD1 (5 bases). This CDR3 spans 15 amino acids. Trimming stripped 0 bases from V and 6 bases from J, with 14 bases between. Per germline, CDR1 DFQATT and CDR2 SNEGSKA (reference sequence). The CDR3 coding sequence is TGCAGTGCTAGAGATTCTCGCAGGGTAGCCGGGGAGCTGTTTTTT. The encoded protein is CSARDSRRVAGELFF.